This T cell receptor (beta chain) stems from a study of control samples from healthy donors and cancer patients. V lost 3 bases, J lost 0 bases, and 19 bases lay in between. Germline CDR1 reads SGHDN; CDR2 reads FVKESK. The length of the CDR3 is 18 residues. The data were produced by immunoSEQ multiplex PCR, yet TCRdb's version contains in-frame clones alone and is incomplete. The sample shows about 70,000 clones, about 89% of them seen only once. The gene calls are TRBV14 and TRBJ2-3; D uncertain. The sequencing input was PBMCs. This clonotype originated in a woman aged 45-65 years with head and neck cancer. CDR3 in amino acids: CASSHTFYTGTSTDTQYF. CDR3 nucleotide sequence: TGTGCCAGCAGCCATACGTTTTACACCGGAACTAGCACAGATACGCAGTATTTT.